This TCR beta chain appears in the sequencing data of a study of blood T cell repertoires in COVID-19. This CDR3 spans 13 amino acids. Germline lookup yields CDR1 SQVTM and CDR2 ANQGSEA. With V trimmed by 7 bases and J by 0 bases, 3 bases remained unmatched. This clone was detected only once. Original processing methods: Estimates of nucleated cell counts were drawn from the amplification of reference gene primers. Only in-frame clones appear in the TCRdb table, and some are missing; sequencing was by immunoSEQ multiplex PCR. The V and J calls and clone size come from that table; D and trimming were worked out from the DNA. The sample holds some 29,000 clones; about 83% are singletons and the top ten take about 15%.

This sequence joins TRBV29-1 and TRBJ2-1, with 7 bases matching TRBD2. The sequence was collected from a human donor in a cohort sampled during active COVID-19. The sequencing input was peripheral blood. Here the CDR3 reads CSGVAGSYNEQFF. The DNA of the CDR3 is TGCAGCGGAGTAGCGGGCTCCTACAATGAGCAGTTCTTC.